This T cell receptor (beta chain) originates from a study of EBV T-cell therapy then PD-1 blockade in nasopharyngeal carcinoma. This CDR3 contains 13 residues. Trimming took off 2 bases at V and 3 bases at J, with 8 bases between the two ends. CDR1 and CDR2 (germline): LNHNV, YYDKDF (reference sequence). Measured with immunoSEQ multiplex PCR; TCRdb has only the in-frame clones, and not every one. The table includes 20,000 to 25,000 clones, under 90% detected once. As concerns this clone: Its antigen is as yet unknown.

Time point denoted: 266 days after commencement of treatment, after nivolumab therapy. Treatment: AdE1-LMPpoly-expanded autologous EBV-specific T-cell therapy followed by anti-PD-1 nivolumab. The starting material was CD8+ T cells from blood, obtained around day 300 from a patient whose treatment included autologous EBV-specific T cells and nivolumab. The TCR originated in a man aged 40-50 years with nasopharyngeal carcinoma. V is TRBV15 and J is TRBJ2-7; possible D gene TRBD2, 6 bases. The CDR3 protein is CATSRQGGYEQYF. In DNA form, the CDR3 reads TGTGCCACCAGCAGACAGGGAGGCTACGAGCAGTACTTC.